This T cell receptor beta chain came from a study of T-cell reconstitution after alpha-beta-depleted transplantation in children. Preparing the TCRbeta library involved the use of unique molecular identifiers. Each CDR3 protein is one row after TCRdb ran MiXCR on the PCR reads. Of just over 200,000 distinct CDR3 sequences listed, about 8.4% are singletons. The material sequenced was PBMCs, mostly from graft donor cells, taken 360 days after TCRalphabeta/CD19-depleted stem cell transplant. The sequence was collected from a male patient under 10 years old who had a stem cell transplant for acute myeloid leukemia, so the T cells may come from the graft donor.

CDR3 DNA: TGCGCCAGCAGCCAACGGTACCAGAGCGAGACCAACACAGATACGCAGTATTTT. Protein product: CASSQRYQSETNTDTQYF. The chain has TRBV4-3 and TRBJ2-3, with D unresolved. Germline lookup yields CDR1 LGHNA and CDR2 YSLEER. With 2 bases removed from V and 2 bases from J, the gap between germline ends came to 20 bases. The CDR3 contains 18 residues.